This T cell receptor beta chain was identified in a study of regulatory T cells in long-lasting Graves disease. Broader study findings: Patients with persistent disease showed a bias toward TRBV28, TRBJ1-2 and TRBJ2-5.

At least ten counts were recorded for this clonotype. Its cognate antigen is unknown. The time point here: newly diagnosed GD, antithyroid drugs for less than 3 months. RNA extracted from PBMCs served as the sequencing template. In building TCR beta libraries, iRepertoire HTBI primers were used together with Arm-PCR of CDR3 regions. TCRdb recomputed calls from the multiplex PCR reads with MiXCR, one row per CDR3 protein. Of under 800,000 distinct CDR3 sequences detected, 16% appear once; the ten largest clones hold 18%. V was trimmed by 3 bases and J by 8 bases, leaving 11 bases between them. CDR3 length equals 13 residues. Germline V gene lookup returns CDR1 MNHEY and CDR2 SMNVEV (reference sequence). The same sample was also used in a study of T cells in Graves' hyperthyroidism and ophthalmopathy.

This sequence joins TRBV27 and TRBJ2-1; D gene uncertain. The sample in question was peripheral blood mononuclear cells (PBMCs), obtained at new diagnosis, from a patient treated with antithyroid drugs. The clonotype was recovered from a woman aged 25 to 39 with Graves disease. Here the CDR3 reads CASSFSLLDEQFF. CDR3 sequence (DNA): TGTGCCAGCAGTTTCTCCCTTCTCGATGAGCAGTTCTTC.